A selection of T cell receptor beta chains follows, all from one sample in a study of blood T cells in healthy people across ages. MiXCR was run by TCRdb on the 5' RACE reads, yielding one entry per CDR3 protein. The sample carries 800,000 to 950,000 distinct CDR3 sequences, 36% recorded once. Source material: blood. The receptors derive from a man between 18 and 35 years old in good health. The CDR3 runs from the conserved cysteine through the conserved F or W. D genes are given only for firm matches. Only some rows state a clone size, as once, few, many or a class for expanded clones.

few	TRBJ2-4	TRBV5-5	TRBD1	TGTGCCAGCAGCTACGGACAGGGTAACATTCAGTACTTC	CASSYGQGNIQYF
.	TRBJ2-1	TRBV5-5	TRBD1	TGTGCCAGCAGCGTCCGGACAGGGGAACTCTATGAGCAGTTCTTC	CASSVRTGELYEQFF
few	TRBJ2-5	TRBV7-9	.	TGTGCCAGCAGCCTGGGAACAGTTGGCGGAGAGACCCAGTACTTC	CASSLGTVGGETQYF
.	TRBJ2-1	TRBV9	.	TGTGCCAGCAGCGCCCACAGCAATGAGCAGTTCTTC	CASSAHSNEQFF
few	TRBJ2-1	TRBV30	TRBD2	TGTGCCTGGAGTAACCTCGGACTAGCGGGCAACAATGAGCAGTTCTTC	CAWSNLGLAGNNEQFF
.	TRBJ2-4	TRBV5-4	.	TGTGCCAGCAGCTTGTCTATCTCGCAGGGGAGCGCCAAAAACATTCAGTACTTC	CASSLSISQGSAKNIQYF
.	TRBJ2-7	TRBV7-2	.	TGTGCCAGCAGCTTAGTCGTCACCTCCGGCGAGCAGTACTTC	CASSLVVTSGEQYF
.	TRBJ2-3	TRBV2	.	TGTGCCAGCGGAGAGGCTAGCCAAACAGATACGCAGTATTTT	CASGEASQTDTQYF
.	TRBJ2-1	TRBV9	.	TGTGCCAGCAGCGTAGGGCCTAGCGCAGAGCAGTTCTTC	CASSVGPSAEQFF
few	TRBJ2-5	TRBV12-3/TRBV12-4	TRBD2	TGTGCCAGCAGTGAGGGACTAGCGGGGGAAAGTGGGTACAATGAGCAGTACTTC	CASSEGLAGESGYNEQYF
many	TRBJ2-1	TRBV5-6	.	TGTGCCAGCAACCGGGACGGAAAGCAGTTCTTC	CASNRDGKQFF
once	TRBJ2-1	TRBV30	.	TGTGCCTGGAGTGTCACTAGCCCGAGGAATGAGCAGTTCTTC	CAWSVTSPRNEQFF
many	TRBJ2-7	TRBV29-1	TRBD1	TGCAGCGTTGGCCCTGGGACAGTCTCCTACGAGCAGTACTTC	CSVGPGTVSYEQYF
few	TRBJ2-3	TRBV6-6	TRBD2	TGTGCCAGCAGCCCCCAAGGGAGGGGTGGCGCAGATACGCAGTATTTT	CASSPQGRGGADTQYF
.	TRBJ2-2	TRBV12-3/TRBV12-4	.	TGTGCCAGCGCAGAACGGGGAGAGAACACCGGGGAGCTGTTTTTT	CASAERGENTGELFF
.	TRBJ1-4	TRBV6-6	.	TGTGCCAGCAGTGACACCGGGACAGAAAAACTGTTTTTT	CASSDTGTEKLFF
.	TRBJ1-2	TRBV7-2	.	TGTGCCAGCAGCCCAAATCGGGCCGGCTATGGCTACACCTTC	CASSPNRAGYGYTF
many	TRBJ2-3	TRBV11-2	.	TGTGCCAGCAGCTTAGATCCCGGTGAAGAGTATTTT	CASSLDPGEEYF
few	TRBJ1-4	TRBV28	.	TGTGCCAGCATCCCAACGGGCAGAAAACTTACAACTAATGAAAAACTGTTTTTT	CASIPTGRKLTTNEKLFF
few	TRBJ1-1	TRBV12-3/TRBV12-4	.	TGTGCCAGCAGTTTAGGGGGGTTAGACACTGAAGCTTTCTTT	CASSLGGLDTEAFF
.	TRBJ1-1	TRBV12-3/TRBV12-4	TRBD1	TGTGCCAGCAGCCCAACTACCGGGACAGGGAACACTGAAGCTTTCTTT	CASSPTTGTGNTEAFF
.	TRBJ2-1	TRBV11-2	.	TGTGCCAGCAGCTTAGATCGGTATGCCAATGAGCAGTTCTTC	CASSLDRYANEQFF
.	TRBJ2-1	TRBV3-1	TRBD2	TGTGCCAGCAGCCGATTTGGGGCTAGCGGGCCACCCTACAATGAGCAGTTCTTC	CASSRFGASGPPYNEQFF
few	TRBJ2-1	TRBV7-3	.	TGTGCCAGCAGCTTAATTAGGGATAATGAGCAGTTCTTC	CASSLIRDNEQFF
once	TRBJ1-4	TRBV12-3/TRBV12-4	.	TGTGCCAGCAGCCCCCGCCGGGCGGGGGAGGTGGAAAAACTGTTTTTT	CASSPRRAGEVEKLFF
many	TRBJ1-2	TRBV27	.	TGTGCCATCTCAGCCGACGGATTCTATGGCTACACCTTC	CAISADGFYGYTF
few	TRBJ1-5	TRBV12-3/TRBV12-4	.	TGTGCCAGCAGCAACCTCGGGGTGGGGCAGCCCCAGCATTTT	CASSNLGVGQPQHF
.	TRBJ2-1	TRBV20-1	TRBD1	TGCAGTGCTGGAGACAGGGGACGAGTCTACAATGAGCAGTTCTTC	CSAGDRGRVYNEQFF
many	TRBJ2-7	TRBV7-2	TRBD1	TGTGCCAGCAGCCCCGACAGGGTTTTGGTCGAGCAGTACTTC	CASSPDRVLVEQYF
.	TRBJ2-5	TRBV2	.	TGTGCCAGCAGTGAAGAGCGGTCGGAGACCCAGTACTTC	CASSEERSETQYF
few	TRBJ2-3	TRBV12-3/TRBV12-4	TRBD2	TGTGCCAGCAGCCCAAGACTAGCGGGCTACACAGATACGCAGTATTTT	CASSPRLAGYTDTQYF
.	TRBJ1-1	TRBV20-1	.	TGCAGTGCTAGAGATTACGGAGGGGCTAACACTGAAGCTTTCTTT	CSARDYGGANTEAFF
.	TRBJ1-6	TRBV3-1	.	TGTGCCAGCAGCCAAGAGGTGAGCTCCTATAATTCACCCCTCCACTTT	CASSQEVSSYNSPLHF
.	TRBJ2-2	TRBV28	TRBD1	TGTGCCAGCAGTTCCCCCGAGGGACAGGGTAACGTCCCCACCGGGGAGCTGTTTTTT	CASSSPEGQGNVPTGELFF
.	TRBJ2-1	TRBV5-1	TRBD2	TGCGCCAGCAGCTCCCCCGGGACTAGCGGGGGGGTAAGTGAGCAGTTCTTC	CASSSPGTSGGVSEQFF
.	TRBJ2-5	TRBV25-1	TRBD1	TGTGCCAGCAGTGAAGACAGGGGACAAGAGACCCAGTACTTC	CASSEDRGQETQYF
few	TRBJ2-7	TRBV20-1	TRBD1	TGCAGTGCCCCCCGGCAGGGGGTGGGCGAGCAGTACTTC	CSAPRQGVGEQYF
.	TRBJ2-2	TRBV4-1	TRBD1	TGCGCCAGCAGCCTCACAGGGGACCCCACCGGGGAGCTGTTTTTT	CASSLTGDPTGELFF
few	TRBJ2-7	TRBV2	.	TGTGCCAGCAGTCCAACGGGTCCCCTTGTCGAGCAGTACTTC	CASSPTGPLVEQYF
.	TRBJ2-3	TRBV7-2	TRBD2	TGTGCCAGCAGCCCCAAGACTAGCGACACAGATACGCAGTATTTT	CASSPKTSDTDTQYF
.	TRBJ1-2	TRBV27	.	TGTGCCAGCCGTTTAGCGGGGGAGGGAGGCTACACCTTC	CASRLAGEGGYTF
few	TRBJ2-1	TRBV12-3/TRBV12-4	TRBD2	TGTGCCAGCAGCAAGACTAGCGGGGAGGATGAGCAGTTCTTC	CASSKTSGEDEQFF
few	TRBJ2-7	TRBV7-2	TRBD2	TGTGCCAGCAGCTTTGTCATAGCGGGGGGGTGGAATGAGCAGTACTTC	CASSFVIAGGWNEQYF
.	TRBJ1-6	TRBV20-1	.	TGCAGTGTTGGGACATTCCTCGTCTCCTATAATTCACCCCTCCACTTT	CSVGTFLVSYNSPLHF
few	TRBJ2-5	TRBV5-6	.	TGTGCCAGCAGCTTTCAGGTTTGGGAGACCCAGTACTTC	CASSFQVWETQYF
few	TRBJ1-1	TRBV6-5	.	TGTGCCAGCAGTTGGGAGGGGCTGCGGGGCACTGAAGCTTTCTTT	CASSWEGLRGTEAFF
.	TRBJ2-3	TRBV25-1	.	TGTGCCAGCACAGGTAGTCAGGGAACAGATACGCAGTATTTT	CASTGSQGTDTQYF
.	TRBJ2-7	TRBV20-1	.	TGCAGTGCTGAAGGGGTGGGGAACTGCGAGCAGTACTTC	CSAEGVGNCEQYF
few	TRBJ2-1	TRBV6-2/TRBV6-3	.	TGTGCCAGCAGTTACTCGTTTGGTGAGCAGTTCTTC	CASSYSFGEQFF
.	TRBJ2-7	TRBV4-2	TRBD2	TGTGCCAGCAGCCAGGAAGCGGGGGGGCTAGGGAATGAGCAGTACTTC	CASSQEAGGLGNEQYF
few	TRBJ1-6	TRBV20-1	TRBD1	TGCAGTGCGAAAAGGCGGGCAGGGGGTTCACCCCTCCACTTT	CSAKRRAGGSPLHF
.	TRBJ1-3	TRBV12-3/TRBV12-4	TRBD1	TGTGCCAGCAGTCCCCGACAGGGAGGAAACACCATATATTTT	CASSPRQGGNTIYF
.	TRBJ1-1	TRBV5-1	TRBD1	TGCGCCAGCAGCCCAGGACAGGGGGCTTTCTTT	CASSPGQGAFF
once	TRBJ2-3	TRBV11-3	TRBD1	TGTACCAGCAGCTTAGGGGACAGAGGTTCTAGCACAGATACGCAGTATTTT	CTSSLGDRGSSTDTQYF
.	TRBJ2-7	TRBV7-2	.	TGTGCCAGCAGCTTATACGATCCCGCCTACGAGCAGTACTTC	CASSLYDPAYEQYF